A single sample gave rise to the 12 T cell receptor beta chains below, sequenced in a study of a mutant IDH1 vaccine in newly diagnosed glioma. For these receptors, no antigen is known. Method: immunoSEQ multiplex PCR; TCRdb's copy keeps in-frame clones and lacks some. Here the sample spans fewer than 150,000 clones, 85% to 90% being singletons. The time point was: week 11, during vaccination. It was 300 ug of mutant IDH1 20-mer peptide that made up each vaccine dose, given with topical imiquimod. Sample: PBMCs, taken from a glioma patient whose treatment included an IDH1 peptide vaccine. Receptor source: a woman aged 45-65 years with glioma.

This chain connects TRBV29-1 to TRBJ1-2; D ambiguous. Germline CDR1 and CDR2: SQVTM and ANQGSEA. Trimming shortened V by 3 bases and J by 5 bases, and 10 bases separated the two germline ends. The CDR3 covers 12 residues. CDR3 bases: TGCAGCGTTGAGGGCCTAGGGTATGGCTACACCTTC. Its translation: CSVEGLGYGYTF.

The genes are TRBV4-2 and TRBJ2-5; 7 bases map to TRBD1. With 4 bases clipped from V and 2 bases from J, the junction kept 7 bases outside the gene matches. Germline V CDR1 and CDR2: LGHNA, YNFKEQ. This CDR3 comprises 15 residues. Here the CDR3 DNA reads TGTGCCAGCAGCCGCCAGAGGGACAGACAAGAGACCCAGTACTTC. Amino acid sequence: CASSRQRDRQETQYF.

CDR3 bases: TGTGCCAGCAGTTTGCTTTCCGGGGGCGACTATGGCTACACCTTC. Its translation: CASSLLSGGDYGYTF. This sequence joins TRBV28 and TRBJ1-2, with a weak D call TRBD1 (6 bases). Trimming cost V 3 bases and J 3 bases, with 14 bases left between them. This CDR3 is 15 amino acids long. Germline loops: CDR1 MDHEN, CDR2 SYDVKM.

The DNA for the CDR3 is TGTGCCAGCTCACCAACGACTAATGAAAAACTGTTTTTT. This encodes CASSPTTNEKLFF. The chain carries TRBV18 and TRBJ1-4; no clear D. The V gene lost 2 bases and the J gene lost 2 bases, with 3 bases spanning the gap. This CDR3 region has 13 residues. The germline V gene encodes CDR1 KGHSH and CDR2 LQKENI.

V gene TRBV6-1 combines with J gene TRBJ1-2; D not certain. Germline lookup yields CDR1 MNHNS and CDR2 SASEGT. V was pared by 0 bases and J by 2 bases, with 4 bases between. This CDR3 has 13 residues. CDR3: CASSEALNYGYTF. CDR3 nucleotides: TGTGCCAGCAGTGAAGCGTTAAACTATGGCTACACCTTC.

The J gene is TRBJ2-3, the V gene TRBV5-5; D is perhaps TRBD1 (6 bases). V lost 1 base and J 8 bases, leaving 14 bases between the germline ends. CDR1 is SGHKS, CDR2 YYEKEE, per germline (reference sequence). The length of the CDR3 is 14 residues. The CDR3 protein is CASSLPTGSGTQYF. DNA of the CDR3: TGTGCCAGCAGCTTGCCAACAGGGAGTGGTACGCAGTATTTT. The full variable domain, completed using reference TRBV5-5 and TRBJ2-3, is DAGVTQSPTHLIKTRGQQVTLRCSPISGHKSVSWYQQVLGQGPQFIFQYYEKEERGRGNFPDRFSARQFPNYSSELNVNALLLGDSALYLCASSLPTGSGTQYFGPGTRLTVL.

CDR3 protein: CASSIGLLRGQETQYF. Written as DNA, the CDR3 is TGTGCCAGTAGTATAGGTCTCTTGCGGGGACAAGAGACCCAGTACTTC. V gene TRBV19 combines with J gene TRBJ2-5, with D possibly TRBD2 on 6 matching bases. The CDR3 is 16 amino acids. Germline values: CDR1 LNHDA, CDR2 SQIVND (reference sequence). The V end was cut by 1 base, the J end by 2 bases, with 14 bases between.

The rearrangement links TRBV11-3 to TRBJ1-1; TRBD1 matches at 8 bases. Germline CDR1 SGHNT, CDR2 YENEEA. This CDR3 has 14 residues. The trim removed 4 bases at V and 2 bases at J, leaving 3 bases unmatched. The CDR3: CASSYGTGNTEAFF. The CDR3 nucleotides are TGTGCCAGCAGCTACGGGACAGGTAACACTGAAGCTTTCTTT.

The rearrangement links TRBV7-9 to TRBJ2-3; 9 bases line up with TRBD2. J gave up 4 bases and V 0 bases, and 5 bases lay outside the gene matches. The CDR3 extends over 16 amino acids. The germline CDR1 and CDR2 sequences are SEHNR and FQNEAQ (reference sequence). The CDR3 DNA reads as TGTGCCAGCAGCTTAGCCGCGGGAGGGGCGCCAGATACGCAGTATTTT. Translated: CASSLAAGGAPDTQYF.

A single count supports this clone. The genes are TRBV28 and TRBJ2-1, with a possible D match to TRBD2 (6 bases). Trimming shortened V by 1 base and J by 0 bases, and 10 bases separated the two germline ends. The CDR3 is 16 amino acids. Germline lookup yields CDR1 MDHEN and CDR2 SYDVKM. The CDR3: CASSLLRGNSYNEQFF. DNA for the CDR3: TGTGCCAGCAGTTTATTGCGCGGGAACTCCTACAATGAGCAGTTCTTC.

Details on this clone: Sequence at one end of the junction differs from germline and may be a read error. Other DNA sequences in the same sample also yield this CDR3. The CDR3 spells CASSENMNTEAFF. CDR3 DNA: TGTGCCAGCAGTGAGAATATGAACACCGAAGCTTTCTTT. The chain is built from TRBV6-1 and TRBJ1-1; D is undetermined. This CDR3 has 13 amino acids. Germline V gene data show CDR1 as MNHNS and CDR2 as SASEGT.

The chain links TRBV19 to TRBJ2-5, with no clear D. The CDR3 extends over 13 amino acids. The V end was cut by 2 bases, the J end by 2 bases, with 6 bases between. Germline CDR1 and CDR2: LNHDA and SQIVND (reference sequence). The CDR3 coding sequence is TGTGCCAGTAGTATAAATCCGCAAGAGACCCAGTACTTC. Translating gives CASSINPQETQYF. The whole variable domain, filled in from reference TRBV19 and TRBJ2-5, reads DGGITQSPKYLFRKEGQNVTLSCEQNLNHDAMYWYRQDPGQGLRLIYYSQIVNDFQKGDIAEGYSVSREKKESFPLTVTSAQKNPTAFYLCASSINPQETQYFGPGTRLLVL.